This T cell receptor beta chain was profiled in a study of blood T cell repertoires in COVID-19. Residents of approximately 25 US areas, aged roughly 18 to 89 years, made up the participants. A PCR-confirmed or clinician-diagnosed COVID-19 case had contacted exposed participants within 2 weeks of entry. The authors' processing: Counts of nucleated cells, estimated from reference gene primer amplification, were obtained. Data came from immunoSEQ multiplex PCR; TCRdb stores just in-frame clones and leaves some out. The V and J calls and clone size are taken from that table; D and trimming were inferred from the DNA. The table has more than 300,000 clones, roughly 90% seen once; the top ten hold 3.5% to 5%. After removal of 5 bases from V and 5 bases from J, the junction contained 9 bases not matched to a gene. Germline lookup yields CDR1 SGHTA and CDR2 FQGNSA. The CDR3 contains 15 residues.

Material: PBMCs or T cells enriched from blood (not recorded which). This TCR came from a woman aged 30 to 39 who had been exposed to COVID-19. The chain is built from TRBV7-2 and TRBJ1-1; TRBD1 matches 9 bases. CDR3 residues: CASSQQDRGRTEAFF. In nucleotides, the CDR3 is TGTGCCAGCAGCCAACAAGACAGGGGGAGGACTGAAGCTTTCTTT.